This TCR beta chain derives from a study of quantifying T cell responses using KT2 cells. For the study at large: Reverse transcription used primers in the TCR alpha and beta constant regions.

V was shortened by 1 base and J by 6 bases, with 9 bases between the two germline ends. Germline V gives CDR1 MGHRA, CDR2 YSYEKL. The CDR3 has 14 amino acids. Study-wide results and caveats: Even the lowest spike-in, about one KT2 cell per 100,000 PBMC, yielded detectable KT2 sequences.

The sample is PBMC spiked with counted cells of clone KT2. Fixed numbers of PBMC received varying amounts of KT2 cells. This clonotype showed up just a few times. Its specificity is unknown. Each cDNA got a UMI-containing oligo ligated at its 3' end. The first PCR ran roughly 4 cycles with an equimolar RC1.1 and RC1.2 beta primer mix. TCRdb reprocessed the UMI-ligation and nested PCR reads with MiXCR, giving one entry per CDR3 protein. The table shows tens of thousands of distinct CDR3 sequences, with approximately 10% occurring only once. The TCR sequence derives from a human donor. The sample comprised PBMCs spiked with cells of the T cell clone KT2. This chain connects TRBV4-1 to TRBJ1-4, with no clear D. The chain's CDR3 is CASSQAVTDEKLFF. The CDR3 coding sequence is TGCGCCAGCAGCCAAGCAGTAACAGATGAAAAACTGTTTTTT.